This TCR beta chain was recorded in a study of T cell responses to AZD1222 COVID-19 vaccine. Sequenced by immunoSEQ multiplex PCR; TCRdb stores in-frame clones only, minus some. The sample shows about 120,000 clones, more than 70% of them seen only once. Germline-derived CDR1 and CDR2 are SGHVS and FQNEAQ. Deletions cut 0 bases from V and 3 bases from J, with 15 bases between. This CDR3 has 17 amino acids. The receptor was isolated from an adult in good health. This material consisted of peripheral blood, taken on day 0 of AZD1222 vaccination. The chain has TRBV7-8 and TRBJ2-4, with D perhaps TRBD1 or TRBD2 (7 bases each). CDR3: CASSLAPAGQHKNIQYF. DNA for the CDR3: TGTGCCAGCAGCTTAGCCCCAGCGGGACAGCACAAAAACATTCAGTACTTC.